A single T cell receptor (beta chain) is shown here with its context. Per the authors' pipeline: Amplified reference gene primers provided the basis for estimating nucleated cell counts. Here immunoSEQ multiplex PCR was the method, and the copy in TCRdb shows in-frame clones only, minus some. V, J and clone size derive from that table, while D and trimming were established from the DNA sequence. This sample has about 190,000 clones, with 75% to 90% found just once. The data were taken from a study of blood T cell repertoires in COVID-19. About the research overall: Researchers got acute and convalescent COVID-19 samples from the United States, Italy and Spain. Sources were T cells, B-cell-depleted T cells, or PBMCs; the material itself was cDNA or gDNA.

The germline CDR1 and CDR2 sequences are SGHTA and FQGNSA. This CDR3 is 15 amino acids long. Trimming cost V 0 bases and J 4 bases, with 12 bases left between them. The sequence was obtained from a man aged 65 to 85 with active or convalescent COVID-19. The chain combines TRBV7-2 with TRBJ1-2, with D possibly TRBD1 on 5 matching bases. Sequencing input: peripheral blood. In nucleotides, the CDR3 is TGTGCCAGCAGCTTAGCCCCTGGGAGGGGCTATGGCTACACCTTC. This sequence encodes CASSLAPGRGYGYTF.